This T cell receptor beta chain was documented in a study of molecular identifiers for immune sequencing clone quantification. Trimming cost V 0 bases and J 2 bases; bases outside gene matches: 6. CDR3 length: 18 amino acids. CDR1 is SEHNR, CDR2 FQNEAQ, per germline (reference sequence). This clonotype came up many times. A single record per CDR3 protein comes from TCRdb applying MiXCR to the PCR reads. The profile shows 550,000 to 750,000 distinct CDR3 sequences, just under 20% of them singletons. This TCR was sampled from a human donor in good health. Some libraries in this study had Jurkat cell RNA spiked in. Sequenced: naive CD8+ T cells from blood, with Jurkat cell RNA spiked in. Stated subset: FACS-sorted CD8+CD4-CCR7+CD45RA+ naive T cells. V is TRBV7-9 and J is TRBJ2-5, with 13 bases lining up with TRBD2. The CDR3 DNA is TGTGCCAGCAGCTTAGCGCCAGGGACTAGCGGGGATCAAGAGACCCAGTACTTC. Protein sequence: CASSLAPGTSGDQETQYF.